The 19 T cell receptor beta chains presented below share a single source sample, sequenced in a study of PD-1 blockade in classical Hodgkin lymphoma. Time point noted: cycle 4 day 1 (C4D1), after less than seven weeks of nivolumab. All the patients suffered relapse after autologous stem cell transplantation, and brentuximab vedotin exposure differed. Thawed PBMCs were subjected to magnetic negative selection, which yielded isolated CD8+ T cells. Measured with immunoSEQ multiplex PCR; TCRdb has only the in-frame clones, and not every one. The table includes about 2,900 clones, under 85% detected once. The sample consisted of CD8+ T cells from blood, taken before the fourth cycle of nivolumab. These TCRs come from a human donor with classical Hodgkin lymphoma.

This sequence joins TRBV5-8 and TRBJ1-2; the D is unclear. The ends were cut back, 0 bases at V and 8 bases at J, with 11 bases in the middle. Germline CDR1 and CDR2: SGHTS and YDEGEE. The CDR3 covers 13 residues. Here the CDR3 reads CASSLAAVGGYTF. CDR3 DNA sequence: TGTGCCAGCAGCTTGGCGGCAGTGGGAGGCTACACCTTC.

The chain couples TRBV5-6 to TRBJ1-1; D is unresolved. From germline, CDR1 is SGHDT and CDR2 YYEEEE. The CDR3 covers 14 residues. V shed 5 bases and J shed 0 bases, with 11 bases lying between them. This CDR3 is CASRAGFMNTEAFF. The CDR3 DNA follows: TGTGCCAGCAGAGCGGGATTCATGAACACTGAAGCTTTCTTT.

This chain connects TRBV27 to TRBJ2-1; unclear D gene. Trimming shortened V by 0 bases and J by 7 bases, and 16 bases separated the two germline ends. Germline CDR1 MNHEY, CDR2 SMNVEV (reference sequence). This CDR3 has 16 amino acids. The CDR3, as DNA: TGTGCCAGCAGTTTATCCGGGCCCCAAAATTGGAATGAGCAGTTCTTC. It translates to CASSLSGPQNWNEQFF.

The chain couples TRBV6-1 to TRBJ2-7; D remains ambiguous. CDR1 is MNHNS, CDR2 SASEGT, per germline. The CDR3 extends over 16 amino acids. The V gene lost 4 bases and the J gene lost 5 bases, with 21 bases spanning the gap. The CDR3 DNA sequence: TGTGCCAGCAGTGGATACATTGGGCCCCCGCAAAACGAGCAGTACTTC. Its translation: CASSGYIGPPQNEQYF.

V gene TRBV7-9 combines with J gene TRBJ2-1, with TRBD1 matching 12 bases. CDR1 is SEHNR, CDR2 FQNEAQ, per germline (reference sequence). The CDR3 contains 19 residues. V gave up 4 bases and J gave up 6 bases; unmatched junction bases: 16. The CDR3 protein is CASSSGTGGFRDRANEQFF. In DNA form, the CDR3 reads TGTGCCAGCAGCTCCGGGACAGGGGGCTTTCGAGATCGAGCCAATGAGCAGTTCTTC.

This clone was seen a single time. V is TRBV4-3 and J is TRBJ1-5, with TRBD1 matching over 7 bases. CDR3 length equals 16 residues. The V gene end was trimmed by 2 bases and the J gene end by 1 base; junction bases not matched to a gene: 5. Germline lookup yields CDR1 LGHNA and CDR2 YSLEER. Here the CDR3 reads CASSQTGAESNQPQHF. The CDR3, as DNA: TGCGCCAGCAGCCAAACAGGGGCGGAAAGCAATCAGCCCCAGCATTTT.

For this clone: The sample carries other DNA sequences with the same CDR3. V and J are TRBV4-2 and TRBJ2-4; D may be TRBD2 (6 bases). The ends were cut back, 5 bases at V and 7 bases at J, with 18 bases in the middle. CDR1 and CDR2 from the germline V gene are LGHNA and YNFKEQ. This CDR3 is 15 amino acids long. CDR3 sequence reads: CASSSGLSLSNIQYF. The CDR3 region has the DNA TGTGCCAGCAGCTCGGGACTCTCGCTCAGCAACATTCAGTACTTC.

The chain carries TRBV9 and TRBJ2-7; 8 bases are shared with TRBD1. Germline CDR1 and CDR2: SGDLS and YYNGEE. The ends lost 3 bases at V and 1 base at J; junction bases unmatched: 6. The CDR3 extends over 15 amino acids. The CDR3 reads CASSELDRESYEQYF. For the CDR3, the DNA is TGTGCCAGCAGCGAACTGGACAGGGAATCCTACGAGCAGTACTTC.

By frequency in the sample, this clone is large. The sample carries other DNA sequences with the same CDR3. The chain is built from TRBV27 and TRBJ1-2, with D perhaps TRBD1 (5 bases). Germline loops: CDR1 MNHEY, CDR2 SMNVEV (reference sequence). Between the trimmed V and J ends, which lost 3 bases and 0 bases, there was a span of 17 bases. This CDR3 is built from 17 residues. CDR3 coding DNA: TGTGCCAGCAGTTTTAGGGCGGGGGGGGGAGCTAACTATGGCTACACCTTC. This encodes CASSFRAGGGANYGYTF.

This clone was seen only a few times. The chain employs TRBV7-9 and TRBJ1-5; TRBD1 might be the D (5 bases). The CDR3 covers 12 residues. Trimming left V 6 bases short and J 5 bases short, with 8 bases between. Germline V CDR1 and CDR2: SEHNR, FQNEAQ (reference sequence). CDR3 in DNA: TGTGCCAGCAGTGACAGCTATCAGCCCCAGCATTTT. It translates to CASSDSYQPQHF. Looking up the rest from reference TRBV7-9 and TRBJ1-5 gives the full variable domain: DTGVSQNPRHKITKRGQNVTFRCDPISEHNRLYWYRQTLGQGPEFLTYFQNEAQLEKSRLLSDRFSAERPKGSFSTLEIQRTEQGDSAMYLCASSDSYQPQHFGDGTRLSIL.

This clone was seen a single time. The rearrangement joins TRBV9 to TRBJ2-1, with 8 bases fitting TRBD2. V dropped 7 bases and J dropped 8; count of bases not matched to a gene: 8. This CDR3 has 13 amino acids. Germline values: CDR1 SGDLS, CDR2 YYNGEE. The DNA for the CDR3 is TGTGCCAGCGGCGAGACTAGCGCTTATGAGCAGTTCTTC. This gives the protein CASGETSAYEQFF.

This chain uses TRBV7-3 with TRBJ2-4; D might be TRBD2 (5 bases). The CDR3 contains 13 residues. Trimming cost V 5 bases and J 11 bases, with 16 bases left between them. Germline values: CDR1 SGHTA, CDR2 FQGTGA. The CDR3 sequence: CASSRDTNGFQYF. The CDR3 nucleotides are TGTGCCAGCAGCCGGGATACAAATGGGTTTCAGTACTTC.

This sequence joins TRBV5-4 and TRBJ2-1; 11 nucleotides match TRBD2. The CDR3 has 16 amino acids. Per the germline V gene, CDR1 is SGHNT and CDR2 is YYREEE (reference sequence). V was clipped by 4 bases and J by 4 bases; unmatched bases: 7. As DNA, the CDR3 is TGTGCCAGCAGCCAACCGACTAGCGGGGAGTACAATGAGCAGTTCTTC. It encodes CASSQPTSGEYNEQFF.

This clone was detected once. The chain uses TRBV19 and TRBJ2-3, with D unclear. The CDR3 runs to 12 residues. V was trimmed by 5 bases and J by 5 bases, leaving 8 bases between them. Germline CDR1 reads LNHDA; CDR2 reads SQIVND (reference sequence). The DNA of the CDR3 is TGTGCCAGTAGTCACAAGGGAGATACGCAGTATTTT. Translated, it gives CASSHKGDTQYF.

The CDR3 here is CASSWGKINTEAFF. Written as DNA, the CDR3 is TGCGCCAGCAGCTGGGGGAAAATTAACACTGAAGCTTTCTTT. This rearrangement joins TRBV5-1 to TRBJ1-1; TRBD1 might be the D (5 bases). The CDR3 has 14 amino acids. The V and J ends lost 3 bases and 2 bases respectively, with 11 bases between them. Looked up from germline, CDR1 is SGHRS and CDR2 is YFSETQ.

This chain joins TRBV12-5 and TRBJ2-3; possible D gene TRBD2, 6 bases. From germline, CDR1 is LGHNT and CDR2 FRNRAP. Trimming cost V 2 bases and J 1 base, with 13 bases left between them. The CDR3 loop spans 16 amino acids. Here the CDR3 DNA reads TGTGCTAGTGGTTTGTGGATGGGGGGACGCACAGATACGCAGTATTTT. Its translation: CASGLWMGGRTDTQYF.

In nucleotides, the CDR3 is TGTGCCAGTAGTCCCCGTAGCGGATGGAATAGCAATCAGCCCCAGCATTTT. The encoded protein is CASSPRSGWNSNQPQHF. This rearrangement joins TRBV19 to TRBJ1-5; no definite D call. The CDR3 is made up of 17 amino acids. Germline assignment: CDR1 LNHDA and CDR2 SQIVND (reference sequence). V lost 5 bases and J lost 0, with 17 bases in between.

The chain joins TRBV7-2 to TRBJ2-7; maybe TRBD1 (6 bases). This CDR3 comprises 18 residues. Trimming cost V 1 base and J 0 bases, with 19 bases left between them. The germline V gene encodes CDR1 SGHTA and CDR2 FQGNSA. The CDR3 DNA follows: TGTGCCAGCAGCTTAGAGCGACAGGAACCCTTGTTCTCCTACGAGCAGTACTTC. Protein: CASSLERQEPLFSYEQYF.

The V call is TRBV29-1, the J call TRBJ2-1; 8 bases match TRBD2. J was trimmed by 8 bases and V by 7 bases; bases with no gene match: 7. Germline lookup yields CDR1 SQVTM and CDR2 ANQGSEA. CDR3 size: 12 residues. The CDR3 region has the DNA TGCAGCGGGCGGGGGGCGTGGGATGAGCAGTTCTTC. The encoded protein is CSGRGAWDEQFF.